This T cell receptor (beta chain) was observed in a study of cytomegalovirus exposure and HLA in healthy donors. General study points: Certain sequence variants were highly shared and formed a cluster, and this cluster was likely a sequencing artifact. Follow-up analysis later connected one missense variant in DCLRE1C with trimming of TCR beta V- and J-genes. Exclusion as indistinguishable affected some V segments, including TRBV6-2 and TRBV6-3.

Notes on this clone: Its target is unknown.

The PCR was carried out with 60 Vbeta primers and 13 Jbeta primers. Profiled with immunoSEQ multiplex PCR; TCRdb holds only in-frame clones, not every one. The table records under 200,000 clones, 60% to 85% of them present only once. Germline lookup yields CDR1 GTSNPN and CDR2 SVGIG (reference sequence). The CDR3 is 14 amino acids. Between the trimmed V and J ends, which lost 3 bases and 3 bases, there was a span of 14 bases. The chain couples TRBV30 to TRBJ1-1; D gene uncertain. The receptor was derived from a male donor in good health and CMV-seropositive. The specimen sequenced was PBMCs. The CDR3 bases are TGTGCCTGGAGCTATCAGTCGGGGTACACTGAAGCTTTCTTT. This encodes CAWSYQSGYTEAFF.